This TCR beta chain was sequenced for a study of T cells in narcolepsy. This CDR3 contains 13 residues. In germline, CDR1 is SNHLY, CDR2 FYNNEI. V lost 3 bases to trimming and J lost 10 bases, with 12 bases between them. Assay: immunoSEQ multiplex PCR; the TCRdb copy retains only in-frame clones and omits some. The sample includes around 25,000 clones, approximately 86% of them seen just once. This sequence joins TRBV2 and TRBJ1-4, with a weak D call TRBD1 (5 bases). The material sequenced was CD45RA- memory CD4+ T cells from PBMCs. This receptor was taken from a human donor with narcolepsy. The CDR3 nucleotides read TGTGCCAGCAGTGAGCTCTCGGGGGGAAAACTGTTTTTT. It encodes CASSELSGGKLFF. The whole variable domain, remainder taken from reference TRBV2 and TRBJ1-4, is EPEVTQTPSHQVTQMGQEVILRCVPISNHLYFYWYRQILGQKVEFLVSFYNNEISEKSEIFDDQFSVERPDGSNFTLKIRSTKLEDSAMYFCASSELSGGKLFFGSGTQLSVL.